This TCR beta chain was identified during a study of regulatory T cells in long-lasting Graves disease. Study at large: The study enrolled newly diagnosed Graves' patients on antithyroid drugs under 3 months. Study-level results: Persistent Graves' patients showed less TCR diversity than newly diagnosed ones.

The CDR3 length is 14 residues. Deletions cut 6 bases from V and 8 bases from J, with 17 bases between. The authors built TCR beta libraries using iRepertoire HTBI primers and Arm-PCR of CDR3 regions. Per the original data handling: Identified segments across samples numbered just over 60 TRBV and over 13 TRBJ. MiXCR was run by TCRdb on the multiplex PCR reads, yielding one entry per CDR3 protein. The V and J calls follow TCRdb's processing rather than the paper's. The sample consists of approximately 250,000 distinct CDR3 sequences, 15% to 20% of them appearing once. This clonotype occurred many times. Its matching antigen is unknown. The sample's time point: newly diagnosed GD, antithyroid drugs for less than 3 months. PBMCs provided the RNA from which the TCR library was made. Graves' disease was diagnosed by American Thyroid Association guidelines.

The receptor comes from a female donor with Graves disease. The sequences come from peripheral blood mononuclear cells (PBMCs), collected at new diagnosis, from a patient treated with antithyroid drugs. V usage is TRBV12-3 or TRBV12-4 and J usage is TRBJ2-4; weak D call: TRBD2 (7 bases). CDR3 DNA sequence: TGTGCCAGCAGGAAAGGGGGGGCCTGGGACATTCAGTACTTC. Translated: CASRKGGAWDIQYF.